This T cell receptor beta chain emerged from a study of cytomegalovirus exposure and HLA in healthy donors (dated by TCRdb to 2015 to 2018). In the study overall: An earlier analysis of approximately 550 of the donors reported 276 Gb of sequence data and some 100 million unique TCR beta sequences from about 179 million T cells. Roughly 300 gigabases of sequencing data and around 80 million unique TCR sequences made up an early release that covered around 640 HLA-typed donors. The genetic ancestry cluster associated with self-reported Caucasian donors included around 76% of the 350 to 500 genotyped donors. The study aimed to test whether cataloging public T cell receptors could reveal signatures of past pathogen exposure. The T cell repertoires of around 730 subjects were profiled by immunosequencing and related to cytomegalovirus serostatus. Besides the first cohort of 550 to 750 subjects, a separate validation cohort made up of 120 different subjects was used. To predict cytomegalovirus infection status, the study combined high-throughput TCR immunosequencing, statistical association of individual TCRs with disease status, and machine learning. To study patterns of TCR occurrence, a later analysis re-analyzed previously published TCR beta repertoires from around 660 donors and added high-resolution HLA genotyping. Rather than using new phenotypic data, the later analysis identified candidate immune exposures from TCR beta sequences and from how often those sequences occurred across donors. An earlier analysis of around 580 of the donors used high-throughput TCR beta sequencing to judge whether each TCR beta V gene segment behaved as functional or pseudogenic. Donor age, sex, ethnicity and CMV serostatus were compiled alongside the repertoire data. A later genetic analysis used genome-wide SNP genotypes for about 55% of the 666 donors, treating that subset as a discovery cohort. Every repertoire in the discovery cohort had been generated on one and the same sequencing platform. Class I and class II HLA loci were covered by the typing at four-digit resolution. The number of donors typed differed by locus, with about 629-640 for A, B, C, DRB1 and DQB1, 522 for DQA1, nearly 610 for DPA1, and over 400 for DPB1. Roughly five DR-DQ haplotypes were handled as single units for association and clustering, since linkage in the cohort was strong. On average, around 240,000 unique TCR beta nucleotide sequences were sequenced per donor among about 400 genotyped donors of the cohort, with roughly 19% of those sequences being non-productive. Broad study findings and their caveats: Because counts were too low, seventeen rarely observed V segments, including chromosome 9 orphons, were excluded from the earlier analysis of a few hundred of the donors. Compared with equally common non-associated chains, HLA-associated TCR beta chains in a later analysis were more clonally expanded and had lower generation probabilities. When HLA alleles, especially DR and DQ, strongly co-occurred, attributing TCR associations to individual alleles was difficult. Several of the top co-occurrence clusters appeared to be linked to parvovirus B19, influenza, CMV and Epstein-Barr virus, according to a later analysis. The classifier was reported to diagnose cytomegalovirus status with high specificity and sensitivity in both the original and validation cohorts. In an earlier analysis of some 500 of the donors, most TCR beta V segments appeared in productive rearrangements about 90% or about 30% of the time, broadly matching IMGT annotations. A later genetic analysis reported fewer N-insertions in productive TCRs among donors in an Asian-associated ancestry cluster than the roughly 650-donor mean. A group of highly shared sequence variants was considered likely to be a technical artifact of the sequencing pipeline. At a false discovery rate of 0.05, a later analysis linked approximately 18,000 TCR beta sequences to specific HLA alleles. A few of the identified cytomegalovirus-associated TCR beta chains were confirmed in vitro to be specific for cytomegalovirus antigens. A later analysis found that TCR association rates varied across HLA loci, with DRB1 alleles showing the most associated TCRs and HLA-C alleles the fewest. The study listed approximately 160 TCR beta chains as associated with cytomegalovirus. In a later analysis, most CMV-associated TCR beta chains were found to appear HLA-restricted, with HLA associations seemingly driven largely by CMV exposure. The cohort was sequenced for TCR beta chains only, and without alpha or paired-chain data the features that could be detected were limited. While some public TCRs were present in many individuals, most TCR sequences turned up only very rarely across donors. Roughly uniform sequencing depth across donors was assumed in presence/absence analyses, although this assumption may not hold. In a later genetic analysis, a missense DCLRE1C variant was associated with V-gene and J-gene trimming of TCR beta chains, and the association was replicated in an independent cohort. A further reported finding was that TCR beta sequences accurately predicted the HLA-A and HLA-B alleles for most subjects in the first cohort. Because some donors lacked HLA typing at each locus, the association tests relied only on the typed subset. Correlated functional status among segregating V segments might be attributable to linkage disequilibrium, but an unknown experimental factor could not be ruled out. For the cohort, immune exposure information was limited to CMV serostatus. It was suggested by the authors that the approach could potentially be generalized to other disease states and immunological phenotypes.

On this clone: Its recognized antigen is unknown. Per-nucleotide qualities are absent, and no much larger clonotype sits a single base away.

The cohort consisted of 666 healthy bone marrow donors. At the time of sampling, every cohort member was nominally healthy, though immune exposures that went unrecorded were likely present. The donor was CMV seropositive and belonged to the group of more than 250 seropositive cohort members. Each donor provided a peripheral blood sample, and peripheral blood mononuclear cells were used for TCR beta sequencing. Genomic DNA was extracted from the blood cell samples with the Qiagen DNeasy Blood Extraction Kit. Receptor libraries were prepared by the immunoSEQ multiplex PCR assay. The multiplex PCR relied on a mix of 60 forward primers for TCR Vbeta segments and 13 reverse primers for TCR Jbeta segments. The CDR3 region of rearranged TCR beta genes was amplified from genomic DNA with a multiplex PCR assay. Amplified TCR beta libraries were sequenced as 87-base-pair reads on the Illumina HiSeq System. From the authors' description of their analysis: In a later analysis, tens of millions of unique TCR beta chains were counted across the 500 to 700 repertoires, and about 9.9 million of these chains were shared by at least two donors. To remove PCR and sequencing errors, raw reads were error-corrected and collapsed into unique sequences using a nearest-neighbor algorithm that merged closely related sequences. CDR3 sequences were aligned to IMGT reference sequences to assign V, D and J gene segments. For a sequence to be retained, a match of at least six nucleotides was required to both a V gene segment and a J gene segment. Rearrangements were classified as productive when the CDR3 lacked stop codons and remained in frame with V and J, and all other rearrangements were classified as non-productive. Following IMGT convention, CDR3 was defined as the stretch from the second conserved V-encoded cysteine to the conserved J-encoded phenylalanine. The earlier analysis of a few hundred of the donors excluded any sequence lacking an unambiguous match to a single V gene segment. An earlier analysis of about 590 of the donors classified V segments as functional when productive rearrangements were above 56.7% and as segregating when the standard deviation between donors was above 5%. To diagnose cytomegalovirus status from the catalog of TCR beta chain sequences, a statistical classification framework was built. In a later analysis, TCR nucleotide sequences were compared against IMGT/GENE-DB human TR gene sequences so that V and J genes could be assigned. In a later analysis, CDR3 sequences and most-parsimonious VDJ recombination scenarios were assigned using the TCRdist pipeline. In a later analysis, every TCR beta chain was defined by the combination of its CDR3 amino acid sequence and its V-gene family, and reads without a unique V-gene family were dropped. A later analysis removed several hundred highly shared, low-generation-probability nucleotide sequences to deal with suspected cross-contamination and a sequencing artifact. In a later analysis, a clonal expansion index for each public chain was calculated from normalized within-repertoire ranks of inferred template counts. Generation probabilities in a later analysis came from a VDJ recombination model fitted to out-of-frame rearrangements, and those results were checked against IGoR. Hypergeometric tests were used in a later analysis to score TCR-TCR, TCR-HLA and TCR-CMV co-occurrence, with a repertoire-size bias correction applied to the TCR pairs. To estimate false discovery rates, a later analysis permuted the HLA or CMV assignments 20 times. In a later analysis, co-occurring TCRs were grouped using DBSCAN, with TCRdist sequence similarity added in when clustering inside HLA-allele-positive subsets. Co-occurrence clustering excluded repertoires with fewer than 30,000 or more than 120,000 public chains, plus five with anomalous nucleotide sharing. TCRdb re-hosts the immuneACCESS table, in-frame sequences only. Its copies lack some clones; in the studies checked, an unresolved V gene accounts for under half of them, and the cause for the rest is not known. V, J and clone size derive from that table, while D and trimming were established from the DNA sequence. This sample gives 90,000 to 150,000 clones in total; approximately 80% of them show up just once. Less than 15% of the sample is taken by the ten largest.

Sequenced: PBMCs. The TCR originated in a woman between 35 and 50 years old in good health and CMV-seropositive.

The DNA sequence is as follows: TGTGCCAGCAGTTTAATCGGAACTAATGAAAAACTGTTTTTT. The translation is CASSLIGTNEKLFF. The chain links TRBV27 with TRBJ1-4; the D gene identity is not certain. V is reduced by 2 bases and J by 1 base, leaving a spacing of 5 bases between them. Per the germline V gene (reference sequence), MNHEY is the CDR1 and SMNVEV is the CDR2. From its cysteine to its phenylalanine, the CDR3 spans 14 amino acids. The retained sequence is limited to the CDR3, 42 bases, with the frame set at the first base.